This TCR beta chain originates from a study of blood T cell repertoires in COVID-19. Across the whole study: The cDNA or gDNA used as material had been derived from T cells, B-cell-depleted T cells, or PBMCs.

Between the trimmed V and J ends, which lost 6 bases and 4 bases, there was a span of 9 bases. Germline CDR1 and CDR2: MDHEN and SYDVKM. CDR3 size: 12 residues. In this sample, this clone turned up many times. Here immunoSEQ multiplex PCR was the method, and the copy in TCRdb shows in-frame clones only, minus some. The sample has 200,000 to 250,000 clones, around 82% seen once. The sequenced material came from peripheral blood. The genes are TRBV28 and TRBJ1-2, with D tentatively TRBD1 (5 bases). This TCR was recovered from a human donor in a cohort sampled during active COVID-19. This chain's CDR3 is CASRPQVYGYTF. The DNA of the CDR3 is TGTGCCAGCAGACCACAGGTCTATGGCTACACCTTC.